This T cell receptor beta chain originates from a study of Graves' ophthalmopathy and Graves' hyperthyroidism. RNA served as the template for amplifying TCR beta CDR3 regions. Second-round multiplex PCR followed a first-round RT-PCR using HTBI primers. TCRdb re-called the multiplex PCR reads through MiXCR, storing one row per CDR3 protein. The sample holds about 400,000 distinct CDR3 sequences; roughly 15% are singletons and the top ten take approximately 7%. This clonotype showed up many times. No progression to ophthalmopathy over 18 months defined stable hyperthyroidism. Trimming took 6 bases from V and 4 from J; bases not matched to a gene: 9. This CDR3 spans 15 amino acids. CDR1 is MNHNS and CDR2 is SASEGT in the germline V gene.

The chain carries TRBV6-1 and TRBJ1-2; 9 nucleotides line up with TRBD1. The sample consisted of peripheral blood. This TCR was recovered from a woman younger than 30 with stable Graves' hyperthyroidism. The CDR3 protein is CASRATGGGGYGYTF. Here the CDR3 DNA reads TGTGCCAGCAGAGCAACAGGGGGCGGAGGCTATGGCTACACCTTC.